This T cell receptor (beta chain) originates from a study of T cell repertoires in cytomegalovirus infection. Across the study: Based on public TCR beta signatures, there were indications of CMV infection and of a matching HLA type. Notes on the study in general: What dominated the ex vivo response were HLA-C-restricted CMV-specific TCR beta clonotypes. Individuals carrying CMV plus the relevant HLA were identified by cumulative frequency of public TCR beta families.

TCRdb independently ran MiXCR on the reads; one entry per CDR3 protein. The sample records 200,000 or so distinct CDR3 sequences, about 30% being singletons. The trim removed 1 base at V and 8 bases at J, leaving 4 bases unmatched. CDR1 and CDR2 (germline): SGHTA, FQGNSA. This CDR3 contains 14 residues. This clonotype was seen a few times. Its antigen is undetermined. V usage is TRBV7-2 and J usage is TRBJ2-4; 8 bases are a match to TRBD1. Specimen: PBMCs. The source is a human donor in good health (CMV status not recorded). Some clones in this sample may be carry-over from other donors' samples. For the CDR3, the DNA is TGTGCCAGCAGCTTAGGCAGGGGGCCAGACATTCAGTACTTC. Translation gives CASSLGRGPDIQYF.